The T cell receptor beta chain described here comes from a study of blood T cell repertoires in COVID-19 (TCRdb year 2020). Notes on the research overall: Samples covering the acute and convalescent phases of COVID-19 were provided by collaborators in the United States, Italy and Spain. The prospective study material was composed of cDNA or gDNA derived from T cells, B-cell-depleted T cells, or PBMCs. Deeply sampled blood TCRbeta repertoires from subjects exposed to, actively infected with, or recovered from COVID-19 were included in the dataset. The repertoires were released in a freely available public database intended as a resource for research on the immune response to SARS-CoV-2. The samples were drawn from two sources: the first 160 participants of the ongoing ImmuneRACE study, and 950 to 1,500 subjects contributed by 6 global collaborators. A de-identified subject ID, COVID-19 status, age in years and sex were almost always included in the sample metadata. HLA class I and class II types, where available, came from metadata supplied by the sample provider rather than from assay-based typing.

Overall study results and their limits: The amount of clinical and demographic metadata varied by source and participant and was provided uncurated.

To note about this clone: Its antigen has not been determined. Per-base quality was not reported, and no clone a single base away is much larger than it.

V is pared back by 2 bases and J by 0 bases, with 11 bases lying between the germline termini. Taken from cysteine to phenylalanine, the CDR3 has 16 residues. The kept DNA is CDR3 alone, 48 bases in frame from the first base. The germline V gene specifies SGHTA as CDR1 and FQGTGA as CDR2. The collaborating institutions used their own protocols to collect whole blood in K2EDTA tubes. Collaborator samples were shipped for TCRbeta analysis as frozen whole blood, isolated PBMCs, or DNA extracted from either sample type. The immunoSEQ Assay, a bias-controlled multiplex PCR, was used to amplify TCRbeta CDR3 regions from genomic DNA. In the authors' own workflow: The number of nucleated cells in each sample was estimated from the amplification of reference gene primers within the assay. To quantify the absolute abundance of each unique TCRbeta CDR3 rearrangement, sequence reads were collapsed and filtered. For each sample, productive Simpson clonality was calculated as the square root of Simpson's diversity index across productive rearrangements. TCRdb took over this immuneACCESS table, retaining in-frame rearrangements with V and J assigned. Such tables are incomplete; in checked studies, under half of the missing clones stem from an unresolved V gene, and the remainder is unexplained. The V and J calls and clone size were taken over from that table, and D and trimming were inferred from the DNA. This sample lists about 120,000 clones; around 86% were detected once. The ten largest clones capture 7.9% of the sample.

Recombination joined TRBV7-3 with TRBJ2-1; there is no confident call for the D gene. The origin of this receptor is a man aged 65-85 years with acute or convalescent COVID-19. Source material: peripheral blood. Here is the DNA: TGTGCCAGCAGCTTAGATGCGGCCAGCTCCTACAATGAGCAGTTCTTC. Its coded protein is CASSLDAASSYNEQFF.